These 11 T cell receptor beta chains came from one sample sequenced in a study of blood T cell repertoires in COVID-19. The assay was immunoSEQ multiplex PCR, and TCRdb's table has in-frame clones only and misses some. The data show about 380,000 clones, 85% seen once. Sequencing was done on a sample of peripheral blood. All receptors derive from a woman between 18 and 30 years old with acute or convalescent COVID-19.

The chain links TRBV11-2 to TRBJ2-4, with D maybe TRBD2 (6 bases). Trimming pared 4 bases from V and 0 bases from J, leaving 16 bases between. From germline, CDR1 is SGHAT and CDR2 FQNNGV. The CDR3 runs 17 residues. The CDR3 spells CASSYNAGGLAKNIQYF. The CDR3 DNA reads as TGTGCCAGCAGCTACAACGCCGGAGGGTTAGCCAAAAACATTCAGTACTTC.

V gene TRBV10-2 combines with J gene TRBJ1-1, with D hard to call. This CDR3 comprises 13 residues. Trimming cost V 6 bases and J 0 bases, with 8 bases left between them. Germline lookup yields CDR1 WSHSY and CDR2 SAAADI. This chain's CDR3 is CASRTLLNTEAFF. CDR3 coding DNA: TGCGCCAGCAGGACACTTCTGAACACTGAAGCTTTCTTT.

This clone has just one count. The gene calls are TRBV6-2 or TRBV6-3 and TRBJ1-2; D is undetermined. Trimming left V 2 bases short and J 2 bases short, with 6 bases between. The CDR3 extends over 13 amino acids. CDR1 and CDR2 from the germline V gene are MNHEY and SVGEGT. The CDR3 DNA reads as TGTGCCAGCAGTTACGGCAGGAACTATGGCTACACCTTC. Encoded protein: CASSYGRNYGYTF.

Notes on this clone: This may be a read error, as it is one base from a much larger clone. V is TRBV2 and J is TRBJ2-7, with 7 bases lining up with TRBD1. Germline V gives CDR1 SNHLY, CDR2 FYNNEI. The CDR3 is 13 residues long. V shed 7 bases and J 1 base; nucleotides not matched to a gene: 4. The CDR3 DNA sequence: TGTGCCAGCACCCGGGACAGTTCCTACGAGCAGTACTTC. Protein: CASTRDSSYEQYF.

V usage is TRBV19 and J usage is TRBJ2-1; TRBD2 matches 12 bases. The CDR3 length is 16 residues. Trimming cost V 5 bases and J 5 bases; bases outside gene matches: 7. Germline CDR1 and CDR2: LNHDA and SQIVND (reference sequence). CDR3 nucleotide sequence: TGTGCCAGTAGTGCGACTAGCGGGGGCATTCACAATGAGCAGTTCTTC. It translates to CASSATSGGIHNEQFF.

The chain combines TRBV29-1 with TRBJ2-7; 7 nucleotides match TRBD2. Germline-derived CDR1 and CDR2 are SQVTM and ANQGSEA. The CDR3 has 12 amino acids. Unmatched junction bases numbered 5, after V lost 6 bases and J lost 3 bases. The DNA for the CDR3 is TGCAGCGTGTCCGGGACTAACTACGAGCAGTACTTC. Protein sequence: CSVSGTNYEQYF.

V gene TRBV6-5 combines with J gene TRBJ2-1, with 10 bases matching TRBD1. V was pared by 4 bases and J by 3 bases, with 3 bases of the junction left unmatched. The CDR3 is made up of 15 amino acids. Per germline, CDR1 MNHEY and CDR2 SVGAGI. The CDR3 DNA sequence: TGTGCCAGCAGTTCCGGGGACAGGGGCTACAATGAGCAGTTCTTC. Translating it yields CASSSGDRGYNEQFF.

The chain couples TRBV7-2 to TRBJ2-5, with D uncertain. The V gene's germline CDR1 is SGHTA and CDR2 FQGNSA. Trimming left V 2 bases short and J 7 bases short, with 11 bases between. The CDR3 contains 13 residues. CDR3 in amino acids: CASSLSPSGTQYF. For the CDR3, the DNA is TGTGCCAGCAGCTTAAGCCCGAGTGGGACCCAGTACTTC.

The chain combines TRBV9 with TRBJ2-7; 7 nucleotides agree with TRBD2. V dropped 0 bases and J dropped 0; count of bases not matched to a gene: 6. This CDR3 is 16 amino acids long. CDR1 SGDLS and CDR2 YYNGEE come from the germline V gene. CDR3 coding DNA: TGTGCCAGCAGCGTAGGGGGGGGACCGAGCTCCTACGAGCAGTACTTC. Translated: CASSVGGGPSSYEQYF.

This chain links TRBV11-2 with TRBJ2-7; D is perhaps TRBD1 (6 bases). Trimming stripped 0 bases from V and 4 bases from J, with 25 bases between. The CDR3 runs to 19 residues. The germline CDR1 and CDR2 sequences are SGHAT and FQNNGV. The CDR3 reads CASSLDPSIPRQASYEQYF. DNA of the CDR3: TGTGCCAGCAGCTTAGATCCATCAATCCCACGACAGGCGAGTTACGAGCAGTACTTC.

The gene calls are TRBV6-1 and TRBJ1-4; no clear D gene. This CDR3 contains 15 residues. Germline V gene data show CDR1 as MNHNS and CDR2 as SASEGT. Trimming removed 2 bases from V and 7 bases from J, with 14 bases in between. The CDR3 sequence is CASSEIGSIGEKLFF. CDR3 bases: TGTGCCAGCAGTGAAATCGGGAGTATTGGTGAAAAACTGTTTTTT.